What follows are 18 T cell receptor beta chains derived from one specimen sequenced in a study of shared clonotypes between healthy human individuals. Produced via immunoSEQ multiplex PCR; TCRdb's table is partial and in-frame only. The table has 1,500,000 or so clones, around 98.5% seen once. Material for sequencing was naive CD4+ T cells sorted from blood. This sample's subset: CD45RA+ positively selected. These TCRs come from a man younger than 40 in good health.

V gene TRBV9 combines with J gene TRBJ2-1; possibly TRBD2 for D (6 bases). The V end lost 2 bases, the J end lost 8 bases, and 17 bases lay between the germline ends. Germline values: CDR1 SGDLS, CDR2 YYNGEE. This CDR3 is built from 15 residues. The CDR3 is CASSVEAGRGDEQFF. The DNA for the CDR3 is TGTGCCAGCAGCGTCGAGGCCGGGAGAGGCGATGAGCAGTTCTTC.

CDR3 in amino acids: CASSQGQVSDEQYF. CDR3 in DNA: TGTGCCAGCTCACAAGGACAGGTCAGCGACGAGCAGTACTTC. V gene TRBV18 combines with J gene TRBJ2-7; 7 nucleotides line up with TRBD1. The ends lost 4 bases at V and 5 bases at J; junction bases unmatched: 8. CDR1 KGHSH and CDR2 LQKENI come from the germline V gene. The CDR3 spans 14 residues. Variable domain in full (rest from reference TRBV18 and TRBJ2-7): NAGVMQNPRHLVRRRGQEARLRCSPMKGHSHVYWYRQLPEEGLKFMVYLQKENIIDESGMPKERFSAEFPKEGPSILRIQQVVRGDSAAYFCASSQGQVSDEQYFGPGTRLTVT.

The V and J genes are TRBV9 and TRBJ1-1; tentative D call: TRBD1 (5 bases). The V end lost 2 bases, the J end lost 0 bases, and 8 bases lay between the germline ends. The CDR3 covers 14 residues. Germline V gives CDR1 SGDLS, CDR2 YYNGEE. The chain's CDR3 is CASSVTAMNTEAFF. The DNA for the CDR3 is TGTGCCAGCAGCGTGACAGCTATGAACACTGAAGCTTTCTTT. The full variable domain, its missing parts supplied by reference TRBV9 and TRBJ1-1, is DSGVTQTPKHLITATGQRVTLRCSPRSGDLSVYWYQQSLDQGLQFLIQYYNGEERAKGNILERFSAQQFPDLHSELNLSSLELGDSALYFCASSVTAMNTEAFFGQGTRLTVV.

V gene TRBV28 combines with J gene TRBJ2-1; D call uncertain. The V and J ends lost 3 bases and 7 bases respectively, with 7 bases between them. The germline V gene has CDR1 MDHEN and CDR2 SYDVKM. This CDR3 comprises 12 residues. The CDR3 DNA reads TGTGCCAGCAGTTTTAGGTGGAATGAGCAGTTCTTC. It specifies CASSFRWNEQFF. Complete variable domain (other parts from reference TRBV28 and TRBJ2-1): DVKVTQSSRYLVKRTGEKVFLECVQDMDHENMFWYRQDPGLGLRLIYFSYDVKMKEKGDIPEGYSVSREKKERFSLILESASTNQTSMYLCASSFRWNEQFFGPGTRLTVL.

V usage is TRBV5-6 and J usage is TRBJ2-1; TRBD2 matches at 9 bases. V shed 0 bases and J 8 bases; nucleotides not matched to a gene: 9. Germline CDR1 and CDR2: SGHDT and YYEEEE. This CDR3 region has 16 residues. CDR3 coding DNA: TGTGCCAGCAGCTTGGAGCCCGCTAGCGGGATCTATGAGCAGTTCTTC. Translating gives CASSLEPASGIYEQFF.

The V gene is TRBV2, the J gene TRBJ1-2; D remains unclear. The germline CDR1 and CDR2 sequences are SNHLY and FYNNEI. The CDR3 runs 11 residues. The V gene lost 3 bases and the J gene lost 13 bases, with 12 bases spanning the gap. The CDR3 reads CASSELEFGTF. CDR3 in DNA: TGTGCCAGCAGTGAGTTGGAATTCGGCACCTTC.

On this clone itself: The junction departs from the called germline gene at one end, perhaps through a read error. The DNA of the CDR3 is TGCGCCAGCAGCTTGGCCGAGACTGCAGCTTTCTTT. This codes for CASSLAETAAFF. This chain joins TRBV5-1 and TRBJ1-1; D remains ambiguous. Germline assignment: CDR1 SGHRS and CDR2 YFSETQ. This CDR3 contains 12 residues.

The rearrangement links TRBV6-5 to TRBJ1-2, with TRBD1 matching 7 bases. CDR3 size: 12 residues. Germline V gene data show CDR1 as MNHEY and CDR2 as SVGAGI. The V and J ends lost 6 bases and 8 bases, in that order; junction bases with no gene match: 6. DNA for the CDR3: TGTGCCAGCAGCCGACAGGGATGGGGCTACACCTTC. This translates into CASSRQGWGYTF.

The chain links TRBV18 to TRBJ2-7; D possibly corresponds to TRBD1 (5 bases). This CDR3 is built from 19 residues. Germline values: CDR1 KGHSH, CDR2 LQKENI. V lost 2 bases and J lost 2, with 25 bases in between. CDR3 residues: CASSPNLARKGASPYEQYF. As DNA, the CDR3 is TGTGCCAGCTCACCAAACCTGGCTCGCAAAGGGGCCTCGCCCTACGAGCAGTACTTC. Supplemented by reference TRBV18 and TRBJ2-7, the full variable domain reads NAGVMQNPRHLVRRRGQEARLRCSPMKGHSHVYWYRQLPEEGLKFMVYLQKENIIDESGMPKERFSAEFPKEGPSILRIQQVVRGDSAAYFCASSPNLARKGASPYEQYFGPGTRLTVT.

The rearrangement uses TRBV18 and TRBJ2-7, with D maybe TRBD1 (6 bases). The germline CDR1 and CDR2 sequences are KGHSH and LQKENI. V gave up 6 bases and J gave up 5 bases, with 14 bases separating them. This CDR3 comprises 13 residues. CDR3 protein: CASSGGWIDEQYF. In nucleotides, the CDR3 is TGTGCCAGCTCTGGGGGCTGGATCGACGAGCAGTACTTC.

In DNA form, the CDR3 reads TGCGCCAGCAGCCAAGCAGGACAGGGGGCAGATACGCAGTATTTT. Its translation is CASSQAGQGADTQYF. The chain uses TRBV4-3 and TRBJ2-3, with 10 bases matching TRBD1. V lost 1 base to trimming and J lost 4 bases; unmatched junction nucleotides: 2. Germline V gives CDR1 LGHNA, CDR2 YSLEER. There are 15 residues in the CDR3.

The gene calls are TRBV18 and TRBJ2-7, with a weak D call TRBD2 (5 bases). Germline loops: CDR1 KGHSH, CDR2 LQKENI. The V end was cut by 2 bases, the J end by 7 bases, with 12 bases between. The CDR3 is made up of 13 amino acids. The CDR3 is CASSPGLGEEQYF. The DNA for the CDR3 is TGTGCCAGCTCACCAGGTCTCGGGGAAGAGCAGTACTTC. Full variable domain (rest looked up from reference TRBV18 and TRBJ2-7): NAGVMQNPRHLVRRRGQEARLRCSPMKGHSHVYWYRQLPEEGLKFMVYLQKENIIDESGMPKERFSAEFPKEGPSILRIQQVVRGDSAAYFCASSPGLGEEQYFGPGTRLTVT.

The chain is built from TRBV11-2 and TRBJ2-5, with a weak D call TRBD1 (7 bases). V gave up 2 bases and J gave up 5 bases, with 12 bases separating them. CDR1 is SGHAT, CDR2 FQNNGV, per germline. This CDR3 has 14 residues. CDR3 residues: CASSLTAGGETQYF. As DNA, the CDR3 is TGTGCCAGCAGCTTAACGGCAGGGGGGGAGACCCAGTACTTC.

V and J are TRBV5-1 and TRBJ2-1, with TRBD2 matching over 9 bases. In germline, CDR1 is SGHRS, CDR2 YFSETQ. The CDR3 extends over 16 amino acids. Trimming at V came to 5 bases and at J to 4 bases, leaving 10 bases not matched to a gene. CDR3 protein: CASRVPSGTLYNEQFF. DNA for the CDR3: TGCGCCAGCAGGGTACCTAGCGGGACCTTATACAATGAGCAGTTCTTC.

This rearrangement joins TRBV2 to TRBJ2-1; D gene uncertain. This CDR3 spans 13 amino acids. V was cut by 2 bases and J by 8 bases, with 10 bases left in between. Germline V gene sequence: CDR1 SNHLY, CDR2 FYNNEI. CDR3 DNA: TGTGCCAGCAGTGAAATCAGGTCTCATGAGCAGTTCTTC. Its protein product is CASSEIRSHEQFF.

The rearrangement uses TRBV6-6 and TRBJ2-5; 10 bases line up with TRBD2. The CDR3 is 13 residues long. From germline, CDR1 is MNHNY and CDR2 SVGAGI (reference sequence). Unmatched junction bases numbered 2, after V lost 5 bases and J lost 5 bases. The CDR3 nucleotides read TGTGCCAGCAGTCTAGCGGGAGTGGAGACCCAGTACTTC. Its protein product is CASSLAGVETQYF.

The V and J genes are TRBV9 and TRBJ2-5, with D possibly TRBD1 on 5 matching bases. The CDR3 is made up of 19 amino acids. From germline, CDR1 is SGDLS and CDR2 YYNGEE. V gave up 3 bases and J gave up 2 bases, with 26 bases separating them. For the CDR3, the DNA is TGTGCCAGCAGCGCAGGAGTATCAGGGTCATCGGCCAAACAAGAGACCCAGTACTTC. Translated, it gives CASSAGVSGSSAKQETQYF.

As regards this clone: The sample has other DNA sequences that encode this CDR3 too. The chain combines TRBV10-2 with TRBJ1-5; no clear D. Trimming removed 0 bases at V and 0 bases at J, with 3 bases between. Germline V gene lookup returns CDR1 WSHSY and CDR2 SAAADI. The CDR3 is made up of 14 amino acids. CDR3 coding DNA: TGCGCCAGCAGTGAGTCCGGTAGCAATCAGCCCCAGCATTTT. Translation gives CASSESGSNQPQHF.